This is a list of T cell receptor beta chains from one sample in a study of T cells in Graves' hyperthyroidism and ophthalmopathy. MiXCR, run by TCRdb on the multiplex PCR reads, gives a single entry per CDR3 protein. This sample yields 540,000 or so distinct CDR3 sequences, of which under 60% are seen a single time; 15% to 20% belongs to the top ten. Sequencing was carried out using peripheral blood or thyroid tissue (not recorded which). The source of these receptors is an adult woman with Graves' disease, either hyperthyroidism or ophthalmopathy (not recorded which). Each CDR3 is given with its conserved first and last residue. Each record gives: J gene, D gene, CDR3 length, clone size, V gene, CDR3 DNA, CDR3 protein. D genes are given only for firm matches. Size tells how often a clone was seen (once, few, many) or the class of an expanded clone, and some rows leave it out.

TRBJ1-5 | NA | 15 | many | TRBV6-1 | TGTGCCAGCAGTGAAGGTCGACAGACAGGTCAGCCCCAGCATTTT | CASSEGRQTGQPQHF
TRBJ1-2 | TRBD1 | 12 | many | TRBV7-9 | TGTGCAAGTAGAGGGACAGGGGTTGGCTACACCTTC | CASRGTGVGYTF
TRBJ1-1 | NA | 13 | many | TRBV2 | TGTGCCAGCAGTGCCGGCCCCCTAGCAAGGGCTTTCTTT | CASSAGPLARAFF
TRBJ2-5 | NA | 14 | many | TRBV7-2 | TGTGCCAGCAGCCCTAGGGGGGATGGGGGGTCCCAGTACTTC | CASSPRGDGGSQYF
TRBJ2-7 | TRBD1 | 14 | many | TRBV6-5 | TGTGCCAGCAGTTACAGGACAGGGACGTACGAGCAGTACTTC | CASSYRTGTYEQYF
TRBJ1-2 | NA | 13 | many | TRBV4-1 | TGCGCCAGCAGCCAGACAAGATCCGTTGGCTACACCTTC | CASSQTRSVGYTF
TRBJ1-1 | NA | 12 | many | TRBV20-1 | TGCAGTGCTAGGGGGTTGAACACTGAAGCTTTCTTT | CSARGLNTEAFF
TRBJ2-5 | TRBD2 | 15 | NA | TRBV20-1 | TGCAGTGCCCTGGGCGTAGCGGGAGGGCCGGAGACCCAGTACTTC | CSALGVAGGPETQYF
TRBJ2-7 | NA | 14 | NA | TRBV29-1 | TGCAGCGTTGTGAAAGTTGGGGGAGTGGGCGAGCAGTACTTC | CSVVKVGGVGEQYF
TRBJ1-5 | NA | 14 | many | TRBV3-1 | TGTGCCAGCAGCCAAGATTTGCAGAATCAGCCCCAGCATTTT | CASSQDLQNQPQHF
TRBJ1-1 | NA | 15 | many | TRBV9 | TGTGCCAGCAGCGTAGGATCGAGCATGAACACTGAAGCTTTCTTT | CASSVGSSMNTEAFF
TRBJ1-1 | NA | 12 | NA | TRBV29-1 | TGCAGCGGCACAACAGGGTTGGCTGAAGCTTTCTTT | CSGTTGLAEAFF
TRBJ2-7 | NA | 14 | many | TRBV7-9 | TGTGCCAGCAGCAAAGAAGGAGTTAGGTACGAGCAGTACTTC | CASSKEGVRYEQYF
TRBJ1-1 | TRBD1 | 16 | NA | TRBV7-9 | TGTGCCAGCAGCCCTGGGGACAGGGATCTGATCACTGAAGCTTTCTTT | CASSPGDRDLITEAFF
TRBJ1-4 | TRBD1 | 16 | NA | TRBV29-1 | TGCAGCGTTGAAGTGCGTAAGAGTGGACAGGGGGGAAAACTGTTTTTT | CSVEVRKSGQGGKLFF
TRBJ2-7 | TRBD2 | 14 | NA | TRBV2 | TGTGCCAGCAGTGACCTGCTAGCGGGAGACGAGCAGTACTTC | CASSDLLAGDEQYF
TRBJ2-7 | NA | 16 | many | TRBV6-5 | TGTGCCAGCAGTTACTCGAGCGCAGGGCGTAGTCACGAGCAGTACTTC | CASSYSSAGRSHEQYF
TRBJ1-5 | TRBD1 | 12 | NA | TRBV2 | TGTGCCAGGACAGGGGGCAATCAGCCCCAGCATTTT | CARTGGNQPQHF
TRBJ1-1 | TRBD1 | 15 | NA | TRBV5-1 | TGCGCCAGCAGCCCGGGGGGACAGACGAACACTGAAGCTTTCTTT | CASSPGGQTNTEAFF
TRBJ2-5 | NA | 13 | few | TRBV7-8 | TGTGCCAGCAGCCTCCGGGACTTGGAGACCCAGTACTTC | CASSLRDLETQYF
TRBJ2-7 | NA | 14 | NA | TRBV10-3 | TGTGCCATCAGTGATGCTTCTAGGAGTTACGAGCAGTACTTC | CAISDASRSYEQYF
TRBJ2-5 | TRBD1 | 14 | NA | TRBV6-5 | TGTGCCAGCTCCGGGACAGGCCGAGAGGCGACCCAGTACTTC | CASSGTGREATQYF
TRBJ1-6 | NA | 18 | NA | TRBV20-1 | TGCAGTGCTAGAGATAGACTAGCGGGACTGAACTATAATTCACCCCTCCACTTT | CSARDRLAGLNYNSPLHF
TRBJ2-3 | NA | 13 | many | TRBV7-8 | TGTGCCAGCAGCCCCAGCTTCACAGATACGCAGTATTTT | CASSPSFTDTQYF
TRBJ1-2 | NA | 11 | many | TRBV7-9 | TGTGCCAGCAGCTTTTCCGCTAGCTACACCTTC | CASSFSASYTF
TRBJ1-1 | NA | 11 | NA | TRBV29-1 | TGCAGCGTTGTATTGCAGCCGACGCAAAACTTT | CSVVLQPTQNF
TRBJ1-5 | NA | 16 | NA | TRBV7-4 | TGTGCCAGCAGCTTGCGGAGTTGGGATAGAGATCAGCCCCAGCATTTT | CASSLRSWDRDQPQHF
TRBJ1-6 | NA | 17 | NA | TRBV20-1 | TGCAGTGCTAGAGAGACCCCCCTCATAGTTCAGGGTTCACCCCTCCACTTT | CSARETPLIVQGSPLHF
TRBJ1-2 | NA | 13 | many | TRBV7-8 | TGTGCCAGCAGCTCAAACGAGGACATGGGCTACACCTTC | CASSSNEDMGYTF
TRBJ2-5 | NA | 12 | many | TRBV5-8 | TGTGCCAGCAGCTTACCGAAAGAGACCCAGTACTTC | CASSLPKETQYF
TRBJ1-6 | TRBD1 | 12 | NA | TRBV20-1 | TGCAGTGCTGACAGGGGAAATCAGCCCCTCCACTTT | CSADRGNQPLHF
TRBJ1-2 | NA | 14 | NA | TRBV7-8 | TGTGCCAGCAGCGTACGACAGATTAACTATGGCTACACCTTC | CASSVRQINYGYTF
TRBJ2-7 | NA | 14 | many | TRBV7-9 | TGTGCCAGCAGCTTAGCGGTGACTGGATACGAGCAGTACTTC | CASSLAVTGYEQYF
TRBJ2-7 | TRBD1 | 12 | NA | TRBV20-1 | TGCAGTGGAGGGACAGGGCCCTACGAGCAGTACTTC | CSGGTGPYEQYF
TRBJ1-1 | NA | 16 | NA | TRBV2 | TGTGCCAGCAATGGCGGAGGGACCCCTGGGAACACTGAAGCTTTCTTT | CASNGGGTPGNTEAFF
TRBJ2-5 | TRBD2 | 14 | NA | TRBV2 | TGTGCTAGGACTAGCGGGAGACTACAAGAGACCCAGTACTTC | CARTSGRLQETQYF
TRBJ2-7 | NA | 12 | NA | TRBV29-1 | TGCAGCGTCCGGACACGCTGGTACGAGCAGTACTTC | CSVRTRWYEQYF
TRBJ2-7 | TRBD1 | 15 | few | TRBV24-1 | TGTGCCACCAGTGACCCGGGACAGGGCTTCTACGAGCAGTACTTC | CATSDPGQGFYEQYF
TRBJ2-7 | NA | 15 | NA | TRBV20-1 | TGCAGTGCTCCTGGGACACGAAAACGACCTAAGGAGCAGTACTTC | CSAPGTRKRPKEQYF
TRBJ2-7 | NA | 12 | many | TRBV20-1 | TGCAGTGCTAGCCTGTCTGGATACGAGCAGTACTTC | CSASLSGYEQYF
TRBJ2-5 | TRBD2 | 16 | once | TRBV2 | TGTGCCAGCAGGTTGACTAGCGGGAGGCCCCAAGAGACCCAGTACTTC | CASRLTSGRPQETQYF
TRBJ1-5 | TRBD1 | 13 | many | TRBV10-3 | TGTGCCATCAGTCCGGGACAGGGGCAGCCCCAGCATTTT | CAISPGQGQPQHF
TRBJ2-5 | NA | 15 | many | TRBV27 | TGTGCCAGCAGTCAAGGGGACGTCGGCGGAGAGACCCAGTACTTC | CASSQGDVGGETQYF
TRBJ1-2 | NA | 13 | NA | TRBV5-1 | TGCGCCAGCAGGCCGGACAGCTGGTATGGCTACACCTTC | CASRPDSWYGYTF
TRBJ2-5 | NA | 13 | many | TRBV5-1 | TGCGCCAGCAGCTTGGAAGACGGGGAGACCCAGTACTTC | CASSLEDGETQYF
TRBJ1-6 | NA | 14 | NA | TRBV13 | TGTGCCAGCAGCTTCCACGGGGGCACCTCGCCCCTCCACTTT | CASSFHGGTSPLHF
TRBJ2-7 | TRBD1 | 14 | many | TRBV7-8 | TGTGCCAGCAGTTCGGACAGGATCTCCTACGAGCAGTACTTC | CASSSDRISYEQYF
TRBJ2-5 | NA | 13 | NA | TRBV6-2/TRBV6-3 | TGTGCCAGCAACCGAGGACTAAAAGAGACCCAGTACTTC | CASNRGLKETQYF
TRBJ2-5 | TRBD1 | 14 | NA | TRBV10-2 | TGTGCCAGCACCCCAGACAGGGACCAAGAGACCCAGTACTTC | CASTPDRDQETQYF
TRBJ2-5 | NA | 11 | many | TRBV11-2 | TGTGCCAGCACCACATCGGGGACCCAGTACTTC | CASTTSGTQYF
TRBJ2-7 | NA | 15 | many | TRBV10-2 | TGCGCCAGCAGTGAAGGGGTGCGGGAAGCCTACGAGCAGTACTTC | CASSEGVREAYEQYF
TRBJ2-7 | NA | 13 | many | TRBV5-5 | TGTGCCAGCAGCTTGGAGGGCTGGGGACCTATACACTTC | CASSLEGWGPIHF
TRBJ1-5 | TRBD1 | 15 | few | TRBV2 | TGTGCCAGCAGACGGGACAGTAGGGGCAATCAGCCCCAGCATTTT | CASRRDSRGNQPQHF
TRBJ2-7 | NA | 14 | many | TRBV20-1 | TGCAGTGCTAGAGATTCGCGGCTAGATTACGAGCAGTACTTC | CSARDSRLDYEQYF